This TCR beta chain stems from a study of T cell responses to AZD1222 COVID-19 vaccine. Overall study results and limits: Every sample of the repertoires postdated the peak T cell response. Spike-specific TCR breadth and depth were elevated following two AZD1222 doses. Clonal diversity may have been underestimated, and the donors were mostly white British, with more females than males.

On this clone: Its antigen is not identified.

Generated by immunoSEQ multiplex PCR, the TCRdb table keeps only in-frame clones and is missing some. This sample has roughly 100,000 clones, with nearly 90% found just once. Germline CDR1 SGHNT, CDR2 YYREEE (reference sequence). Trimming took off 4 bases at V and 1 base at J, with 14 bases between the two ends. This CDR3 has 15 amino acids. The source was peripheral blood, collected on day 0 of AZD1222 vaccination. V gene TRBV5-4 combines with J gene TRBJ1-1; D is ambiguous. This clonotype was sampled from an adult in good health. The CDR3 is CASSPYSQTNTEAFF. The CDR3 bases are TGTGCCAGCAGCCCTTATTCTCAGACGAACACTGAAGCTTTCTTT.